The subject of this entry is one T cell receptor (beta chain). What antigen it recognizes has not been identified. Base qualities are not provided; no much larger clone lies one nucleotide away. The entry originates in a study of blood T cell repertoires in COVID-19 (dated by TCRdb to between 2020 and 2021). Study-wide context: Collaborator samples came from the United States, Italy and Spain and covered acute and convalescent phases of COVID-19. The prospective study material was composed of cDNA or gDNA derived from T cells, B-cell-depleted T cells, or PBMCs. The dataset comprised deeply sampled blood TCRbeta repertoires from subjects exposed to, actively infected with, or recovered from COVID-19. A freely available public database, intended as a resource for researchers studying the immune response to SARS-CoV-2, is where the repertoires were released. Samples were obtained from the ongoing ImmuneRACE study (first 160 participants) and from over 1,000 subjects provided by 6 global collaborators. A de-identified subject ID, COVID-19 status, age in years and sex were almost always included in the sample metadata. Where HLA class I and class II types were available, the types were taken from metadata supplied by the sample provider, not from assay-based typing. Broader findings and caveats from the paper: The amount of clinical and demographic metadata varied by source and participant and was provided uncurated.

Each collaborating institution followed its own protocols to collect whole blood in K2EDTA tubes. For TCRbeta analysis, collaborators shipped samples in one of three forms: frozen whole blood, isolated PBMCs, or DNA extracted from either of those sample types. CDR1 KGHDR and CDR2 SFDVKD were looked up in the germline V gene. Trimmed from V: 9 bases; trimmed from J: 15 bases; junction bases lacking a gene match: 12. Measured from the cysteine to the phenylalanine, the CDR3 is 12 residues long. The only DNA kept is the CDR3, 36 bases in frame from the first base. The immunoSEQ Assay, a bias-controlled multiplex PCR, was used to amplify TCRbeta CDR3 regions from genomic DNA. The source study handled its data this way. Within the assay, amplification of reference gene primers was used to estimate how many nucleated cells each sample contained. Sequence reads were collapsed and filtered to measure the absolute abundance of every unique TCRbeta CDR3 rearrangement. For each sample, productive Simpson clonality was calculated as the square root of Simpson's diversity index across productive rearrangements. TCRdb mirrors the immuneACCESS table, restricted to in-frame sequences. Some clones are absent from its copies; in checked studies, under half trace to an unresolved V gene, and the reason for the others is unknown. D and trimming come from the DNA, and the V and J calls and clone size come from that table. This sample holds around 160,000 clones; approximately 91% were observed only once. Of the sample, 2% to 3% falls within the top ten clones.

This TCR derives from a man aged 18-30 years with acute or convalescent COVID-19. The V and J segments used are TRBV24-1 and TRBJ2-4, with 8 bases matching TRBD2. The sample comprised peripheral blood. The DNA reads TGTGCCACCGATAGGTCCGGGAGGGGTAGGTACTTC. It codes for CATDRSGRGRYF.